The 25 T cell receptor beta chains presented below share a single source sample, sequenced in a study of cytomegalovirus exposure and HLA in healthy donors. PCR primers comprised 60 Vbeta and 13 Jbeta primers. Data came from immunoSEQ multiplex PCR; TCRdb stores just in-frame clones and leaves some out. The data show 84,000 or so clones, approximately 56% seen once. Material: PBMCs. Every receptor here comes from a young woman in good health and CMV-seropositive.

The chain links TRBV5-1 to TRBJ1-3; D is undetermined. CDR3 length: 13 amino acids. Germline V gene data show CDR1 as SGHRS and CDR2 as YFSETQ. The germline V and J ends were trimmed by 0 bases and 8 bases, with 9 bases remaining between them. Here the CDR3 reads CASSLGFQDTIYF. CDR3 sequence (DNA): TGCGCCAGCAGCTTGGGTTTCCAGGACACCATATATTTT.

The chain's CDR3 is CASSPGQGGNSPLHF. The CDR3, as DNA: TGTGCCAGCAGTCCGGGACAGGGTGGGAACTCACCCCTCCACTTT. The gene calls are TRBV27 and TRBJ1-6; TRBD1 matches at 9 bases. V was clipped by 5 bases and J by 10 bases; unmatched bases: 9. CDR1 MNHEY and CDR2 SMNVEV come from the germline V gene (reference sequence). CDR3 length: 15 amino acids.

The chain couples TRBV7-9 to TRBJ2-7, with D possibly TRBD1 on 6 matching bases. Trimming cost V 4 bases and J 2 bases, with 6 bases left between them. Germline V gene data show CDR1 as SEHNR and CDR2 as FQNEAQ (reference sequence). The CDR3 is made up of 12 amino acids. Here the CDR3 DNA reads TGTGCCAGCAGCTCAGGGGCCTACGAGCAGTACTTC. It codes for CASSSGAYEQYF.

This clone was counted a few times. CDR3 region: CASSEGTGGYGYTF. CDR3 DNA: TGTGCCAGCAGTGAAGGTACAGGGGGCTATGGCTACACCTTC. The V and J genes are TRBV6-1 and TRBJ1-2, with TRBD1 identical over 8 bases. This CDR3 comprises 14 residues. Per germline, CDR1 MNHNS and CDR2 SASEGT. V shed 1 base, J shed 4 bases, and the junction held 2 bases outside the gene matches.

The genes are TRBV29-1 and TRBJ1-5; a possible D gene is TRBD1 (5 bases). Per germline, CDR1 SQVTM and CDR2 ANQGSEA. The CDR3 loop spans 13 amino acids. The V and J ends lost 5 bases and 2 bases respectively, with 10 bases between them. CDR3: CSVLGGGNQPQHF. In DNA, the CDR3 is TGCAGCGTTCTGGGGGGGGGCAATCAGCCCCAGCATTTT.

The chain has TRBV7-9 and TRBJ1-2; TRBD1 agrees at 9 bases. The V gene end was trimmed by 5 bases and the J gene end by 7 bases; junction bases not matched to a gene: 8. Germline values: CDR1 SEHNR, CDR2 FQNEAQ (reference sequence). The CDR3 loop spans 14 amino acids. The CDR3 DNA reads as TGTGCCAGCAGCCCCGGGGACAGGGCCTTTGGCTACACCTTC. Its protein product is CASSPGDRAFGYTF.

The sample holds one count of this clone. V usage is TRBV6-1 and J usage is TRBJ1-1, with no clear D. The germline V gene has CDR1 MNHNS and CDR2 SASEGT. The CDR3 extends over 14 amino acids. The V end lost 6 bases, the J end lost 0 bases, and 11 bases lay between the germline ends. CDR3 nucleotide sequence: TGTGCCAGCAGAAAAGACATAATGAACACTGAAGCTTTCTTT. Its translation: CASRKDIMNTEAFF.

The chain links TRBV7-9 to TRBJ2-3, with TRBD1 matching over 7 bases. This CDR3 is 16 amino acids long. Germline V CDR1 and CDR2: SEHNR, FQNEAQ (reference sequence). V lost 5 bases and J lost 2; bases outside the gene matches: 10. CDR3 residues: CASSDRAGGNTDTQYF. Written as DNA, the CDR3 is TGTGCCAGCAGCGACAGGGCAGGGGGAAACACAGATACGCAGTATTTT.

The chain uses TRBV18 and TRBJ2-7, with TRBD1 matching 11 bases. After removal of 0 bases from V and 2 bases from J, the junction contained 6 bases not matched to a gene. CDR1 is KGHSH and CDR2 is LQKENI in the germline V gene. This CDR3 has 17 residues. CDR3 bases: TGTGCCAGCTCACCACCGGGAAGGGGACAGGGGGCCTACGAGCAGTACTTC. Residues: CASSPPGRGQGAYEQYF.

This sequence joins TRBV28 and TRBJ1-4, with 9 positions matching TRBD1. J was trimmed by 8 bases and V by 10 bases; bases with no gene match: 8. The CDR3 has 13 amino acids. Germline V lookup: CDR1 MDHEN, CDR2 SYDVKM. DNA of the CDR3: TGTGCCATACAGGGGGCGGTAAGGGAAAAACTGTTTTTT. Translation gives CAIQGAVREKLFF.

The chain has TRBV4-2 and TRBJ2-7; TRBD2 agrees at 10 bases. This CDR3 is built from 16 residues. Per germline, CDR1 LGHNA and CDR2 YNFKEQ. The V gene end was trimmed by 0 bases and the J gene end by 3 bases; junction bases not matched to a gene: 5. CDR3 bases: TGTGCCAGCAGCCAAGATAGGGCTAGCGGGGGCTACGAGCAGTACTTC. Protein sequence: CASSQDRASGGYEQYF.

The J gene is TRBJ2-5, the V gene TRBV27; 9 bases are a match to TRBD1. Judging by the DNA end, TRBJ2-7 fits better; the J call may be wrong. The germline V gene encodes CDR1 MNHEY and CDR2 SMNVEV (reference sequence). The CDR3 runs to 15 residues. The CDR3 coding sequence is TGTGCCACCCGCGGCCCCAGGACAGGGGATTACGAGCAGTACTTC. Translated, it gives CATRGPRTGDYEQYF.

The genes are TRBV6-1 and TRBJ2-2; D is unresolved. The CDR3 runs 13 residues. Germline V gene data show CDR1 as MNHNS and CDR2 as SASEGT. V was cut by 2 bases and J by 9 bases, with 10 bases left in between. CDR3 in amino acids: CASSEQAGRELFF. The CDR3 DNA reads TGTGCCAGCAGTGAACAGGCAGGCCGGGAGCTGTTTTTT.

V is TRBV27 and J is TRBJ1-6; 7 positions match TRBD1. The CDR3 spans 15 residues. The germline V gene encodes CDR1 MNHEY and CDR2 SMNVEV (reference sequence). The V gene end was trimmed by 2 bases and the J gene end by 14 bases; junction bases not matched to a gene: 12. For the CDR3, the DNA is TGTGCCAGCAGTTTAGAAGGACAGGCTTTACCGACCCTCCACTTT. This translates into CASSLEGQALPTLHF.

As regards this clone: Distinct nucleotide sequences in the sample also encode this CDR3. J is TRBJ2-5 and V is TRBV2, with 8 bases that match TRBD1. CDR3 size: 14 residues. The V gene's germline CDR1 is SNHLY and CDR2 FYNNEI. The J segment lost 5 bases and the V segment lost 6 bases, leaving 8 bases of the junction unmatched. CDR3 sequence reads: CASSEQGARETQYF. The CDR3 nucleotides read TGTGCCAGCAGCGAGCAGGGGGCGCGGGAGACCCAGTACTTC.

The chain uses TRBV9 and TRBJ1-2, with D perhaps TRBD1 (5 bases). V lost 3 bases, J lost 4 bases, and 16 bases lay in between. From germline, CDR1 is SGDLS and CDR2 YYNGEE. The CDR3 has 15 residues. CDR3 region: CASSAGEGRGYGYTF. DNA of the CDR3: TGTGCCAGCAGCGCCGGGGAGGGACGTGGCTATGGCTACACCTTC.

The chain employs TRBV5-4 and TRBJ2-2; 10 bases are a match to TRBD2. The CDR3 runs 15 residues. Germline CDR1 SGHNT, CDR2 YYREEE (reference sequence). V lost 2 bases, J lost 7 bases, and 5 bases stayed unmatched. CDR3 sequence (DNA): TGTGCCAGCAGCTTAGAGCGGGGGGGCCTCGGGGAGCTGTTTTTT. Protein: CASSLERGGLGELFF. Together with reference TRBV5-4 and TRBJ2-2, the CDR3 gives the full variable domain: ETGVTQSPTHLIKTRGQQVTLRCSSQSGHNTVSWYQQALGQGPQFIFQYYREEENGRGNFPPRFSGLQFPNYSSELNVNALELDDSALYLCASSLERGGLGELFFGEGSRLTVL.

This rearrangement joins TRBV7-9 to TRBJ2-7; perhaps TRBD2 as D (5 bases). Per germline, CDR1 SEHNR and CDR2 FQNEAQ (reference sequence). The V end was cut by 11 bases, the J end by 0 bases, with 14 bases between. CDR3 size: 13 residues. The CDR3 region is CAWRADHSYEQYF. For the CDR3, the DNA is TGTGCCTGGCGGGCGGACCACTCCTACGAGCAGTACTTC.

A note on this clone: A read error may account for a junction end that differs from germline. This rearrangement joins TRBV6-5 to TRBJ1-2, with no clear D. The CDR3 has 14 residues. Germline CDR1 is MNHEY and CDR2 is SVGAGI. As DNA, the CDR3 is TGTGCCAGCAGTTACGGCGGGGAGGACTATGGCTACCCCTTC. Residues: CASSYGGEDYGYPF.

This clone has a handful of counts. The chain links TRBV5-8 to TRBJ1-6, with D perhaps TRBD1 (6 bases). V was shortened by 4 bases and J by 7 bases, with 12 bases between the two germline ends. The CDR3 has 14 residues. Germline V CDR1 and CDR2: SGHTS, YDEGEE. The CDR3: CASSQDRQNSPLHF. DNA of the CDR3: TGTGCCAGCAGCCAGGACAGACAGAATTCACCCCTCCACTTT. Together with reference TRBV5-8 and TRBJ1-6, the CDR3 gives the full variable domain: EAGVTQSPTHLIKTRGQQATLRCSPISGHTSVYWYQQALGLGLQFLLWYDEGEERNRGNFPPRFSGRQFPNYSSELNVNALELEDSALYLCASSQDRQNSPLHFGNGTRLTVT.

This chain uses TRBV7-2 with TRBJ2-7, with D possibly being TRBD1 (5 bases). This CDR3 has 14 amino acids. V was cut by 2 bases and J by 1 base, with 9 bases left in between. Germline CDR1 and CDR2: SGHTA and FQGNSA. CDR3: CASSLSRDSYEQYF. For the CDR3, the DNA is TGTGCCAGCAGCTTAAGCAGGGATTCCTACGAGCAGTACTTC.

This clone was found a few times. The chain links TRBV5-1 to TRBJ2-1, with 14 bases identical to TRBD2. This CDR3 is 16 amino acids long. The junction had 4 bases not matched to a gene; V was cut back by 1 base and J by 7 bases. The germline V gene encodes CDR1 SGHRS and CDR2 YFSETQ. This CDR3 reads CASSLIGTSGGNEQFF. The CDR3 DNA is TGCGCCAGCAGCTTGATCGGGACTAGCGGGGGTAATGAGCAGTTCTTC.

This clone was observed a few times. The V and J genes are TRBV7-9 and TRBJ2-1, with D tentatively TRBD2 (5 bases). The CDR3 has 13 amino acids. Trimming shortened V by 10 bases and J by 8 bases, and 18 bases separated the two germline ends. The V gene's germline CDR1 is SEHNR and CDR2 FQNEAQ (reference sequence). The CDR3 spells CANGRGMRDEQFF. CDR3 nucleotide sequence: TGTGCCAACGGTCGGGGAATGCGGGATGAGCAGTTCTTC. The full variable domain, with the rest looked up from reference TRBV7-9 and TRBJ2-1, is DTGVSQNPRHKITKRGQNVTFRCDPISEHNRLYWYRQTLGQGPEFLTYFQNEAQLEKSRLLSDRFSAERPKGSFSTLEIQRTEQGDSAMYLCANGRGMRDEQFFGPGTRLTVL.

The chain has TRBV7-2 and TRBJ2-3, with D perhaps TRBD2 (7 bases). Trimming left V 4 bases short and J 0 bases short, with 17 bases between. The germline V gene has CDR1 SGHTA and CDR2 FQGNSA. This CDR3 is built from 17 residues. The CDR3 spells CASSSPGGGSSTDTQYF. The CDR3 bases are TGTGCCAGCAGCTCACCGGGGGGCGGTTCTAGCACAGATACGCAGTATTTT.

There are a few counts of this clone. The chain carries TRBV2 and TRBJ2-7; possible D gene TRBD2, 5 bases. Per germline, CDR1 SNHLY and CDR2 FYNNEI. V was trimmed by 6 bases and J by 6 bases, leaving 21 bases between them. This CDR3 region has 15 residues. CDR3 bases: TGTGCCAGCAGCATAACGGGATCCTATTCTATCGAGCAGTACTTC. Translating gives CASSITGSYSIEQYF. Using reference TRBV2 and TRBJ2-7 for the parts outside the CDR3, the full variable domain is EPEVTQTPSHQVTQMGQEVILRCVPISNHLYFYWYRQILGQKVEFLVSFYNNEISEKSEIFDDQFSVERPDGSNFTLKIRSTKLEDSAMYFCASSITGSYSIEQYFGPGTRLTVT.